This passage covers 27 T cell receptor beta chains from one sample sequenced in a study of a mutant IDH1 vaccine in newly diagnosed glioma. Assay used: immunoSEQ multiplex PCR; TCRdb lists only in-frame clones, some missing. The sample consists of some 38,000 clones, 75% to 85% of them appearing once. Stated time point: baseline, week 1 (first vaccination visit). Treatment in this sample: pre-vaccination baseline after standard-of-care therapy. Sequenced here: PBMCs, sampled from a glioma patient treated with radiotherapy, temozolomide or both. Receptor source: a middle-aged man with glioma. Some clones in this sample may be carry-over from other donors' samples.

This clone was counted between two and nine times. The rearrangement joins TRBV4-2 to TRBJ2-5; TRBD2 agrees at 8 bases. The germline V gene has CDR1 LGHNA and CDR2 YNFKEQ. The V and J ends lost 0 bases and 3 bases, in that order; junction bases with no gene match: 12. The CDR3 loop spans 18 amino acids. The CDR3 sequence is CASSQDLAGGREKETQYF. The CDR3 DNA sequence: TGTGCCAGCAGCCAAGATTTGGCGGGGGGCCGGGAAAAAGAGACCCAGTACTTC.

The chain has TRBV4-3 and TRBJ1-1; the D gene is possibly TRBD1 (5 bases). CDR1 is LGHNA and CDR2 is YSLEER in the germline V gene. Trimming removed 3 bases at V and 5 bases at J, with 13 bases between. This CDR3 contains 14 residues. This chain's CDR3 is CASSQTGRGTEAFF. Here the CDR3 DNA reads TGCGCCAGCAGCCAGACGGGGCGGGGGACTGAAGCTTTCTTT.

This rearrangement joins TRBV13 to TRBJ2-3; 10 nucleotides line up with TRBD2. The length of the CDR3 is 15 residues. With 2 bases clipped from V and 2 bases from J, the junction kept 1 base outside the gene matches. CDR1 is PRHDT, CDR2 FYEKMQ, per germline (reference sequence). The CDR3 DNA sequence: TGTGCCAGCAGCTTAAGCGGGGGGGACACAGATACGCAGTATTTT. Translating it yields CASSLSGGDTDTQYF. The full variable domain, completed using reference TRBV13 and TRBJ2-3, is AAGVIQSPRHLIKEKRETATLKCYPIPRHDTVYWYQQGPGQDPQFLISFYEKMQSDKGSIPDRFSAQQFSDYHSELNMSSLELGDSALYFCASSLSGGDTDTQYFGPGTRLTVL.

The CDR3 here is CASSQPGTGILRNTIYF. In DNA form, the CDR3 reads TGCGCCAGCAGCCAGCCCGGGACAGGGATTCTCCGAAACACCATATATTTT. The chain joins TRBV4-1 to TRBJ1-3, with 9 bases identical to TRBD1. Germline CDR1 MGHRA, CDR2 YSYEKL. V shed 3 bases and J 5 bases; nucleotides not matched to a gene: 11. The CDR3 totals 17 residues.

This clone was seen once. V and J are TRBV29-1 and TRBJ1-1; 7 bases fit TRBD1. The V gene's germline CDR1 is SQVTM and CDR2 ANQGSEA. V was pared by 6 bases and J by 1 base, with 8 bases of the junction left unmatched. CDR3 size: 14 residues. The CDR3: CSVEPGQRNTEAFF. CDR3 nucleotides: TGCAGCGTCGAACCGGGACAGAGGAACACTGAAGCTTTCTTT.

This clone has a handful of counts. This chain joins TRBV30 and TRBJ1-1; 7 nucleotides match TRBD1. This CDR3 contains 14 residues. The junction had 5 bases not matched to a gene; V was cut back by 3 bases and J by 1 base. The germline V gene encodes CDR1 GTSNPN and CDR2 SVGIG (reference sequence). CDR3: CAWSQRQGNTEAFF. The CDR3 DNA reads TGTGCCTGGAGCCAACGACAGGGGAACACTGAAGCTTTCTTT.

The chain joins TRBV19 to TRBJ1-5; possibly TRBD1 for D (5 bases). The ends were cut back, 3 bases at V and 2 bases at J, with 26 bases in the middle. Germline CDR1 and CDR2: LNHDA and SQIVND (reference sequence). There are 20 residues in the CDR3. The DNA of the CDR3 is TGTGCCAGTAGTATGGGAGACAGCATTACACTAATAAGGGGCAATCAGCCCCAGCATTTT. It specifies CASSMGDSITLIRGNQPQHF.

The V and J genes are TRBV4-1 and TRBJ1-2, with 7 bases matching TRBD1. The length of the CDR3 is 13 residues. The junction had 11 bases not matched to a gene; V was cut back by 11 bases and J by 5 bases. The germline CDR1 and CDR2 sequences are MGHRA and YSYEKL. CDR3 nucleotide sequence: TGCGCCGCTCGAGAGCAGGGGGGGTATGGCTACACCTTC. The encoded protein is CAAREQGGYGYTF.

This clone was counted between two and nine times. The chain combines TRBV5-1 with TRBJ1-1; the D is unclear. V was shortened by 3 bases and J by 4 bases, with 16 bases between the two germline ends. The germline CDR1 and CDR2 sequences are SGHRS and YFSETQ. The CDR3 is made up of 15 amino acids. CDR3 loop: CASSSGLAGPTEAFF. The CDR3 coding sequence is TGCGCCAGCAGCTCTGGGTTGGCAGGCCCCACTGAAGCTTTCTTT.

The chain is built from TRBV7-9 and TRBJ1-6; D is undetermined. V was shortened by 3 bases and J by 7 bases, with 7 bases between the two germline ends. This CDR3 has 13 amino acids. Looked up from germline, CDR1 is SEHNR and CDR2 is FQNEAQ (reference sequence). This chain's CDR3 is CASSFGSNSPLHF. The DNA of the CDR3 is TGTGCCAGCAGCTTCGGTTCAAATTCACCCCTCCACTTT.

The chain joins TRBV18 to TRBJ1-2, with D possibly being TRBD1 (5 bases). The germline CDR1 and CDR2 sequences are KGHSH and LQKENI. The CDR3 length is 15 residues. The V end lost 3 bases, the J end lost 3 bases, and 14 bases lay between the germline ends. CDR3 nucleotide sequence: TGTGCCAGCTCACCTAGACCCCGAGGGGACTATGGCTACACCTTC. Translating gives CASSPRPRGDYGYTF.

V is TRBV25-1 and J is TRBJ1-2; no definite D call. CDR3 length: 12 amino acids. V was pared by 1 base and J by 6 bases, with 6 bases between. Germline assignment: CDR1 MGHDK and CDR2 SYGVNS. CDR3 nucleotides: TGTGCCAGCAGTGAATTAAGGAATGGCTACACCTTC. It encodes CASSELRNGYTF.

The table lists this clone with a count of one. The V gene is TRBV7-2, the J gene TRBJ2-5; a possible D gene is TRBD1 (5 bases). This CDR3 is 13 amino acids long. The V and J ends lost 2 bases and 2 bases respectively, with 6 bases between them. Germline CDR1 is SGHTA and CDR2 is FQGNSA. The DNA of the CDR3 is TGTGCCAGCAGCTTACACAGGCAAGAGACCCAGTACTTC. Protein sequence: CASSLHRQETQYF.

This chain links TRBV10-1 with TRBJ2-1; D call uncertain. Trimming pared 10 bases from V and 12 bases from J, leaving 13 bases between. CDR3 length: 10 amino acids. The germline V gene encodes CDR1 WNHNN and CDR2 SYGVQD (reference sequence). The CDR3 nucleotides read TGCGCCAACCTCCGTGGGCCGCAGTTCTTC. Translating gives CANLRGPQFF.

V usage is TRBV7-9 and J usage is TRBJ2-5; no firm D call. CDR1 and CDR2 (germline): SEHNR, FQNEAQ (reference sequence). V lost 1 base and J lost 2, with 11 bases in between. The CDR3 is 15 residues long. CDR3 sequence: CASSLEVGPQETQYF. In nucleotides, the CDR3 is TGTGCCAGCAGCTTAGAAGTCGGGCCTCAAGAGACCCAGTACTTC.

The rearrangement links TRBV6-1 to TRBJ2-6, with D perhaps matching TRBD1 (5 bases). V lost 4 bases to trimming and J lost 1 base, with 8 bases between them. Germline V gene sequence: CDR1 MNHNS, CDR2 SASEGT. The length of the CDR3 is 15 residues. The CDR3 loop is CASSGSGSGANVLTF. The CDR3 DNA follows: TGTGCCAGCAGTGGTTCAGGGTCTGGGGCCAACGTCCTGACTTTC.

This clone was detected a few times. This rearrangement joins TRBV28 to TRBJ1-3, with 7 bases aligning to TRBD1. V dropped 7 bases and J dropped 2; count of bases not matched to a gene: 5. Germline CDR1 is MDHEN and CDR2 is SYDVKM. The CDR3 has 14 amino acids. This CDR3 reads CASIHGTAGNTIYF. The CDR3 nucleotides read TGTGCCAGCATCCACGGGACAGCTGGAAACACCATATATTTT.

The chain couples TRBV28 to TRBJ1-1; possibly TRBD1 for D (6 bases). V gave up 5 bases and J gave up 1 base, with 11 bases separating them. The CDR3 loop spans 14 amino acids. Germline V CDR1 and CDR2: MDHEN, SYDVKM. The CDR3 reads CASSLGAWNTEAFF. In DNA, the CDR3 is TGTGCCAGCAGTCTGGGGGCCTGGAACACTGAAGCTTTCTTT.

This clone was counted a few times. The rearrangement joins TRBV6-5 to TRBJ1-1; possibly TRBD1 for D (6 bases). CDR3 length: 14 amino acids. The germline gives CDR1 MNHEY, CDR2 SVGAGI. V was shortened by 6 bases and J by 4 bases, with 15 bases between the two germline ends. CDR3 loop: CASRSTGVTTEAFF. In nucleotides, the CDR3 is TGTGCCAGCAGATCGACAGGAGTAACCACTGAAGCTTTCTTT.

For this clone: The same CDR3 also results from other DNA sequences found in this sample. This chain connects TRBV7-9 to TRBJ1-5; TRBD1 is a possible D gene (6 bases). There are 14 residues in the CDR3. V was cut by 2 bases and J by 1 base, with 6 bases left in between. Germline CDR1 reads SEHNR; CDR2 reads FQNEAQ (reference sequence). CDR3 in amino acids: CASSLRGSNQPQHF. Written as DNA, the CDR3 is TGTGCCAGCAGCTTAAGGGGGAGCAATCAGCCCCAGCATTTT.

The CDR3 DNA reads as TGTGCCAGCAGTGATCTCCTACTCTCTGAAGGGGCTTGGGAGACCCAGTACTTC. The encoded protein is CASSDLLLSEGAWETQYF. The V call is TRBV2, the J call TRBJ2-5; TRBD1 might be the D (5 bases). The CDR3 covers 18 residues. The germline CDR1 and CDR2 sequences are SNHLY and FYNNEI. The V end lost 3 bases, the J end lost 5 bases, and 25 bases lay between the germline ends.

This chain joins TRBV14 and TRBJ1-1; no firm D call. Trimming pared 4 bases from V and 11 bases from J, leaving 11 bases between. The V gene's germline CDR1 is SGHDN and CDR2 FVKESK. The CDR3 has 11 residues. This CDR3 reads CASSPGFKAFF. For the CDR3, the DNA is TGTGCCAGCAGCCCGGGTTTTAAGGCTTTCTTT.

This chain uses TRBV7-6 with TRBJ2-7; TRBD2 matches at 8 bases. V gave up 5 bases and J gave up 6 bases; unmatched junction bases: 6. The CDR3 has 13 residues. Germline V gene lookup returns CDR1 SGHVS and CDR2 FNYEAQ. CDR3 coding DNA: TGTGCCAGCAGCGCCTCCGGGACTAGCGAGCAGTACTTC. Translated, it gives CASSASGTSEQYF.

This CDR3 reads CASSQDLRGRGAFF. The CDR3 DNA is TGTGCCAGCAGCCAAGATCTAAGGGGCAGGGGAGCTTTCTTT. J is TRBJ1-1 and V is TRBV14; D might be TRBD1 (6 bases). Trimming took 0 bases from V and 10 from J, leaving 15 bases between them. Germline loops: CDR1 SGHDN, CDR2 FVKESK. The CDR3 extends over 14 amino acids.

The CDR3 spells CASSQDLAGWETQYF. For the CDR3, the DNA is TGCGCCAGCAGCCAAGATTTAGCGGGGTGGGAGACCCAGTACTTC. The chain combines TRBV4-3 with TRBJ2-5; 8 bases fit TRBD2. V shed 0 bases, J shed 5 bases, and the junction held 5 bases outside the gene matches. Germline lookup yields CDR1 LGHNA and CDR2 YSLEER. The CDR3 spans 15 residues.

This clone was seen only a few times. The J gene is TRBJ2-2, the V gene TRBV4-3; D is perhaps TRBD1 (6 bases). The CDR3 has 14 residues. Germline loops: CDR1 LGHNA, CDR2 YSLEER. Trimming pared 0 bases from V and 7 bases from J, leaving 9 bases between. The CDR3 bases are TGCGCCAGCAGCCAAGATAGGGGGTTCGGGGAGCTGTTTTTT. As protein: CASSQDRGFGELFF.

The chain carries TRBV6-5 and TRBJ2-5, with TRBD1 matching 8 bases. Trimming cost V 5 bases and J 3 bases; bases outside gene matches: 2. The CDR3 covers 13 residues. Per the germline V gene, CDR1 is MNHEY and CDR2 is SVGAGI. CDR3 DNA sequence: TGTGCCAGCAGTCAGGACAGGGAAGAGACCCAGTACTTC. It codes for CASSQDREETQYF.